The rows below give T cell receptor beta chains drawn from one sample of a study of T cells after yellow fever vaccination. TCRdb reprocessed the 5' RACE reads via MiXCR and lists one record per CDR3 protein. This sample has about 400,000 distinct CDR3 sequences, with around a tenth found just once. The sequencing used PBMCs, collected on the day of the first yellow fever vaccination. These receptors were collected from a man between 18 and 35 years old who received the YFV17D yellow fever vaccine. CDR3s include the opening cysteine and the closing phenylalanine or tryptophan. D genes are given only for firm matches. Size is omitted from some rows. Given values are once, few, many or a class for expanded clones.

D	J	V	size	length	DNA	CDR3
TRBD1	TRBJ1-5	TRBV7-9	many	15	TGTGCCAGCAGCTTGGGGACAGGGGTCAATCAGCCCCAGCATTTT	CASSLGTGVNQPQHF
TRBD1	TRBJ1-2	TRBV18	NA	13	TGTGCCAGCTCATCGGACAGGGAGGGTGGCTACACCTTC	CASSSDREGGYTF
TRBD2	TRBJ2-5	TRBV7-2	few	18	TGTGCCAGCAGCTTAAGGCTAGCGGGGACCCCGCTCCAAGAGACCCAGTACTTC	CASSLRLAGTPLQETQYF
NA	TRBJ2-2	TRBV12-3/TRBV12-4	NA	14	TGTGCCAGCAGTTTCCAGGGAAGCACCGGGGAGCTGTTTTTT	CASSFQGSTGELFF
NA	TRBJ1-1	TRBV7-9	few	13	TGTGCCAGCGACAGACCCATGAACACTGAAGCTTTCTTT	CASDRPMNTEAFF
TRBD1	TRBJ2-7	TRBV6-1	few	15	TGTGCCAGCACCCTAGGGACAGGGGAATCCTACGAGCAGTACTTC	CASTLGTGESYEQYF
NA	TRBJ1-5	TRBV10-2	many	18	TGCGCCAGCAGTGAGACCCCGCGACAGGCGCTTAGCAATCAGCCCCAGCATTTT	CASSETPRQALSNQPQHF
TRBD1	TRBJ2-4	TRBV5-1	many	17	TGCGCCAGCAGCTACCACCTCCGACAGGGGGACAAAAACATTCAGTACTTC	CASSYHLRQGDKNIQYF
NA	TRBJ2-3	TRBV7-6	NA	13	TGTGCCAGCAGCTTAGCAGGGATAGATACGCAGTATTTT	CASSLAGIDTQYF
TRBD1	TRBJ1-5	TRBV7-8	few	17	TGTGCCAGCAGCTTCGCCTACTTACAGGGGTTCAATCAGCCCCAGCATTTT	CASSFAYLQGFNQPQHF
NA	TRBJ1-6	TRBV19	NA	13	TGTGCCAGTAGTATAAACTATAATTCACCCCTCCACTTT	CASSINYNSPLHF
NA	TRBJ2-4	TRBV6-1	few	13	TGTGCCAGCAGTGATCGGAGGGGGGACATTCAGTACTTC	CASSDRRGDIQYF
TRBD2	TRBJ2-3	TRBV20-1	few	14	TGCAGTGCTTTGAGCGGGGTTATCACAGATACGCAGTATTTT	CSALSGVITDTQYF
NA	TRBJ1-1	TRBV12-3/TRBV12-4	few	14	TGTGCCAGCAGTTTATCGGTGGGGGACACTGAAGCTTTCTTT	CASSLSVGDTEAFF
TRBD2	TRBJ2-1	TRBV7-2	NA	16	TGTGCCAGCAGCTTAGCTAGCGGGGGGCGTTGGAATGAGCAGTTCTTC	CASSLASGGRWNEQFF
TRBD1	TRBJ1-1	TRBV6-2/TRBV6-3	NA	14	TGTGCCAGCACCCACAGGGGGGCGAACACTGAAGCTTTCTTT	CASTHRGANTEAFF
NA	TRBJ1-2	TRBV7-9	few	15	TGTGCCAGCAGCCCATGGGACACGAGATGGAGGGGCTACACCTTC	CASSPWDTRWRGYTF
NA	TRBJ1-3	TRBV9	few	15	TGTGCCAGCAGCGCTATGGGCCTCTCTGGAAACACCATATATTTT	CASSAMGLSGNTIYF
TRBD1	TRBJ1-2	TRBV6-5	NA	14	TGTGCCAGCAGTTTAACTCGGGGGACAGTTGGCTACACCTTC	CASSLTRGTVGYTF
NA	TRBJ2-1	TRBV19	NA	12	TGTGCCAGTAGTATACAGTGGAATGAGCAGTTCTTC	CASSIQWNEQFF
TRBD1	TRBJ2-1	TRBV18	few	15	TGTGCCACCACCCCCGGGACAGGGGGAATCTATGAGCAGTTCTTC	CATTPGTGGIYEQFF
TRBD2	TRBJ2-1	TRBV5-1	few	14	TGCGCCAGCTACGAGGGCGGGGGGGCCCATGAGCAGTTCTTC	CASYEGGGAHEQFF